In this sample, the clone carrying this TCR beta chain turned up once. Its antigen is as yet unknown. Just one base apart from a much larger clone, this may be a read error. This sample was taken from a study of Graves' ophthalmopathy and Graves' hyperthyroidism. Whole-study results and caveats: Blood shared most expanded thyroid clonotypes above 0.001 frequency.

The study amplified TCR beta CDR3 regions using RNA transcripts. An initial RT-PCR round employing HTBI primers preceded a second-round multiplex PCR. TCRdb reanalysed the multiplex PCR reads using MiXCR and keeps one entry per CDR3 protein. The data contain 900,000 to 1,200,000 distinct CDR3 sequences, roughly 35% of them singletons. Germline trimming cut 5 bases from V and 8 bases from J; bases unmatched to any gene: 10. CDR1 and CDR2 from the germline V gene are DFQATT and SNEGSKA (reference sequence). This CDR3 contains 13 residues. Patients were excluded if they had other autoimmune diseases or uncontrolled infections, and likewise if pregnancy or lactation applied. Patients were diagnosed from clinical symptoms, serum thyroxine, TRAb, thyroid ultrasound and orbital computed tomography.

This sequence was found in an adult man with Graves' hyperthyroidism. Source material: peripheral blood or thyroid tissue (not recorded which). This rearrangement joins TRBV20-1 to TRBJ1-2; 8 bases are a match to TRBD1. CDR3 DNA: TGCAGTGCTTCTCCCCCAGGGGGCGGCGGCTACACCTTC. As protein: CSASPPGGGGYTF.